A single sample is the source of the 28 T cell receptor beta chains below, sequenced in a study of T cell responses to AZD1222 COVID-19 vaccine. Assay used: immunoSEQ multiplex PCR; TCRdb lists only in-frame clones, some missing. The table records 150,000 to 200,000 clones, nearly 95% of them present only once. The starting material was peripheral blood, obtained 28 days after the second AZD1222 dose. These receptors came from an adult who received the AZD1222 COVID-19 vaccine.

This sequence joins TRBV19 and TRBJ1-2, with D perhaps TRBD1 (5 bases). Trimming pared 5 bases from V and 2 bases from J, leaving 12 bases between. Looked up from germline, CDR1 is LNHDA and CDR2 is SQIVND (reference sequence). The CDR3 length is 14 residues. The CDR3 DNA reads TGTGCCAGTAGTGTCAGGGTCGCGAACTATGGCTACACCTTC. As protein: CASSVRVANYGYTF.

This clone was counted a single time. The J gene is TRBJ1-6, the V gene TRBV4-1; D is uncertain. Germline-derived CDR1 and CDR2 are MGHRA and YSYEKL. The V and J ends lost 2 bases and 3 bases respectively, with 11 bases between them. This CDR3 has 16 residues. CDR3 sequence reads: CASSQPWMVYNSPLHF. The CDR3 DNA reads as TGCGCCAGCAGCCAACCCTGGATGGTCTATAATTCACCCCTCCACTTT.

V usage is TRBV21-1 and J usage is TRBJ2-7; the tabulated D call, TRBD2, remains unverified against the DNA. TRBV21-1 is labeled a pseudogene. The CDR3 spans 16 residues. In DNA form, the CDR3 reads TGTGCCAGCAGCACCCGACTAGCGGGGGGACCCTACGAGCAGTACTTC. Encoded protein: CASSTRLAGGPYEQYF.

DNA for the CDR3: TGTGCCAGTAGTTCCGAAAGACACGGAGCCTACGAGCAGTACTTC. Encoded protein: CASSSERHGAYEQYF. V and J are TRBV19 and TRBJ2-7; D unclear. Looked up from germline, CDR1 is LNHDA and CDR2 is SQIVND (reference sequence). The CDR3 length is 15 residues. V gave up 5 bases and J gave up 2 bases, with 16 bases separating them.

This clone was seen just once. V is TRBV19 and J is TRBJ2-3; 11 bases fit TRBD2. CDR3 length: 16 amino acids. V shed 3 bases and J 3 bases; nucleotides not matched to a gene: 5. Germline V lookup: CDR1 LNHDA, CDR2 SQIVND (reference sequence). The CDR3 DNA reads as TGTGCCAGTAGTATGGGTAGCGGGAGGGTGACAGATACGCAGTATTTT. Translated: CASSMGSGRVTDTQYF.

The chain links TRBV7-2 to TRBJ1-2, with 7 bases that match TRBD1. The germline CDR1 and CDR2 sequences are SGHTA and FQGNSA. J gave up 2 bases and V 4 bases, and 7 bases lay outside the gene matches. The CDR3 sequence is 15 residues long. CDR3 protein: CASSSRQGYNYGYTF. Written as DNA, the CDR3 is TGTGCCAGCAGCTCCAGACAGGGCTACAACTATGGCTACACCTTC.

This chain uses TRBV3-1 (or the pseudogene TRBV3-2) with TRBJ1-2; tentatively, D is TRBD1 (5 bases). Germline CDR1 is LGHDT and CDR2 is YNNKEL (reference sequence). The CDR3 length is 16 residues. The V gene lost 6 bases and the J gene lost 8 bases, with 25 bases spanning the gap. The CDR3: CASRPGGARTWGGYTF. The DNA of the CDR3 is TGTGCCAGCAGACCTGGGGGAGCCCGGACATGGGGGGGCTACACCTTC.

This chain uses TRBV3-1 (or the pseudogene TRBV3-2) with TRBJ1-2; D remains ambiguous. The CDR3 consists of 15 residues. Trimming stripped 1 base from V and 3 bases from J, with 12 bases between. The germline CDR1 and CDR2 sequences are LGHDT and YNNKEL (reference sequence). The CDR3 reads CASSQGLGGYYGYTF. The CDR3 region has the DNA TGTGCCAGCAGCCAAGGCCTAGGAGGTTACTATGGCTACACCTTC.

This clone was observed a single time. This chain uses TRBV5-4 with TRBJ2-2, with D possibly being TRBD2 (6 bases). Germline assignment: CDR1 SGHNT and CDR2 YYREEE (reference sequence). Trimming took off 3 bases at V and 5 bases at J, with 11 bases between the two ends. This CDR3 comprises 14 residues. Here the CDR3 DNA reads TGTGCCAGCAGCTCGGGACTCGAAACCGGGGAGCTGTTTTTT. This translates into CASSSGLETGELFF.

This chain uses TRBV18 with TRBJ1-1; no definite D call. The V gene's germline CDR1 is KGHSH and CDR2 LQKENI. Trimming took 4 bases from V and 1 from J, leaving 10 bases between them. The CDR3 loop spans 14 amino acids. CDR3 in amino acids: CASSLREENTEAFF. For the CDR3, the DNA is TGTGCCAGCTCACTAAGAGAAGAGAACACTGAAGCTTTCTTT.

This clone was recorded only once. The chain recombines TRBV7-3 with TRBJ1-1, with TRBD1 as a possible D gene (6 bases). Germline assignment: CDR1 SGHTA and CDR2 FQGTGA. There are 16 residues in the CDR3. Trimming shortened V by 5 bases and J by 0 bases, and 16 bases separated the two germline ends. CDR3 amino acids: CASSPERGFLNTEAFF. Written as DNA, the CDR3 is TGTGCCAGCAGCCCGGAGAGGGGGTTTTTGAACACTGAAGCTTTCTTT.

The V and J genes are TRBV6-5 and TRBJ2-7; possible D gene TRBD2, 5 bases. Germline values: CDR1 MNHEY, CDR2 SVGAGI. CDR3 size: 14 residues. Trimming cost V 8 bases and J 0 bases, with 14 bases left between them. The CDR3 nucleotides read TGTGCCAGCTTAGAGCGGTATCGCTCCTACGAGCAGTACTTC. Its translation is CASLERYRSYEQYF.

This clone was observed once. The CDR3 sequence: CASSNPPGQLNSGNTIYF. The CDR3 nucleotides read TGTGCCAGTAGTAACCCACCCGGACAGCTCAACTCTGGAAACACCATATATTTT. This rearrangement joins TRBV19 to TRBJ1-3; D might be TRBD1 (6 bases). Trimming cost V 4 bases and J 0 bases, with 19 bases left between them. Germline V CDR1 and CDR2: LNHDA, SQIVND (reference sequence). The CDR3 is 18 residues long.

The chain's CDR3 is CAWSSGTSVGETQYF. The CDR3 DNA reads as TGTGCCTGGAGTTCCGGGACTAGCGTAGGTGAGACCCAGTACTTC. The V call is TRBV30, the J call TRBJ2-5; 10 positions agree with TRBD2. This CDR3 has 15 residues. The J segment lost 5 bases and the V segment lost 2 bases, leaving 8 bases of the junction unmatched. Per germline, CDR1 GTSNPN and CDR2 SVGIG (reference sequence).

The rearrangement joins TRBV30 to TRBJ2-5, with TRBD2 matching 16 bases. With 1 base clipped from V and 2 bases from J, the junction kept 13 bases outside the gene matches. The germline V gene has CDR1 GTSNPN and CDR2 SVGIG (reference sequence). The CDR3 is 20 residues long. DNA for the CDR3: TGTGCCTGGAGTGGAAAGACGGGGACTAGCGGGAGGGTAAGACAAGAGACCCAGTACTTC. It encodes CAWSGKTGTSGRVRQETQYF.

The J gene is TRBJ2-1, the V gene TRBV5-6; the D gene could be TRBD1 or TRBD2 (5 bases each). Germline V CDR1 and CDR2: SGHDT, YYEEEE. The V and J ends lost 1 base and 0 bases respectively, with 8 bases between them. The CDR3 length is 15 residues. The DNA of the CDR3 is TGTGCCAGCAGCTTGTCAGGGAGCTCCTACAATGAGCAGTTCTTC. Its protein is CASSLSGSSYNEQFF.

The chain combines TRBV27 with TRBJ1-6; 9 positions agree with TRBD1. This CDR3 is built from 14 residues. Unmatched junction bases numbered 10, after V lost 11 bases and J lost 8 bases. Germline V gene data show CDR1 as MNHEY and CDR2 as SMNVEV (reference sequence). The CDR3 here is CAARQGGIDSPLHF. The CDR3 DNA sequence: TGTGCCGCGCGACAGGGGGGGATAGATTCACCCCTCCACTTT.

CDR3 in DNA: TGTGCCAGTAATCCTGGGTGGGATCAGCCCCAGCATTTT. It codes for CASNPGWDQPQHF. The chain joins TRBV19 to TRBJ1-5; D is ambiguous. Germline values: CDR1 LNHDA, CDR2 SQIVND (reference sequence). The V and J ends lost 7 bases and 5 bases respectively, with 12 bases between them. The CDR3 runs 13 residues.

V and J are TRBV27 and TRBJ2-1, with 16 bases identical to TRBD2. Germline V gives CDR1 MNHEY, CDR2 SMNVEV (reference sequence). V was pared by 3 bases and J by 0 bases, with 2 bases of the junction left unmatched. The CDR3 is 18 residues long. The CDR3 DNA sequence: TGTGCCAGCAGTTTGGGACTAGCGGGAGGGGCCTCCTACAATGAGCAGTTCTTC. Its protein is CASSLGLAGGASYNEQFF.

This clone showed up just once. Written as DNA, the CDR3 is TGCGCCAGCAGCCAAGATACCGGGGGCGGTTCACCCCTCCACTTT. Protein product: CASSQDTGGGSPLHF. The chain is built from TRBV4-1 and TRBJ1-6, with a tentative D call TRBD1 (6 bases). Germline V gives CDR1 MGHRA, CDR2 YSYEKL. CDR3 length equals 15 residues. V was shortened by 0 bases and J by 9 bases, with 12 bases between the two germline ends.

The CDR3 DNA follows: TGTGCCACCACGGGGGGACTAGCGGAGAACACCGGGGAGCTGTTTTTT. It yields the protein CATTGGLAENTGELFF. The chain combines TRBV24-1 with TRBJ2-2, with 11 bases aligning to TRBD2. V lost 8 bases and J lost 1; bases outside the gene matches: 5. This CDR3 is 16 amino acids long. Germline lookup yields CDR1 KGHDR and CDR2 SFDVKD.

This rearrangement joins TRBV14 to TRBJ1-2, with D unclear. CDR3 size: 15 residues. CDR1 and CDR2 (germline): SGHDN, FVKESK. V lost 1 base to trimming and J lost 3 bases, with 12 bases between them. As DNA, the CDR3 is TGTGCCAGCAGCCAAGGCCTATCCAGCGACTATGGCTACACCTTC. Its translation is CASSQGLSSDYGYTF.

The chain employs TRBV27 and TRBJ2-5; TRBD1 aligns across 8 bases. Germline values: CDR1 MNHEY, CDR2 SMNVEV (reference sequence). Losses at the gene ends were 7 bases for V and 1 base for J; bases not matched to a gene: 11. This CDR3 has 16 residues. CDR3 amino acids: CASNPMPGQGQETQYF. The CDR3, as DNA: TGTGCCAGCAACCCTATGCCCGGACAGGGCCAAGAGACCCAGTACTTC.

V and J are TRBV7-2 and TRBJ1-3; tentative D call: TRBD1 (6 bases). Germline V gene data show CDR1 as SGHTA and CDR2 as FQGNSA. V shed 1 base and J shed 4 bases, with 11 bases lying between them. The CDR3 sequence is 15 residues long. The CDR3 bases are TGTGCCAGCAGCTTAGTCGGGGGCGAAGGAAACACCATATATTTT. This encodes CASSLVGGEGNTIYF.

This sequence joins TRBV3-1 (or the pseudogene TRBV3-2) and TRBJ2-7; D call uncertain. The CDR3 contains 12 residues. Germline lookup yields CDR1 LGHDT and CDR2 YNNKEL (reference sequence). Trimming cost V 2 bases and J 1 base, with 3 bases left between them. The chain's CDR3 is CASSQTSYEQYF. The DNA for the CDR3 is TGTGCCAGCAGCCAAACGTCCTACGAGCAGTACTTC.

This chain uses TRBV7-9 with TRBJ2-3; no clear D gene. This CDR3 comprises 14 residues. The germline V gene has CDR1 SEHNR and CDR2 FQNEAQ (reference sequence). Trimming stripped 5 bases from V and 1 base from J, with 10 bases between. The CDR3 reads CASSQRSGTDTQYF. CDR3 DNA sequence: TGTGCCAGCAGCCAGAGATCTGGCACAGATACGCAGTATTTT.

The chain links TRBV7-8 to TRBJ1-1; no definite D call. V lost 3 bases, J lost 3 bases, and 17 bases lay in between. This CDR3 is 16 amino acids long. Germline CDR1 is SGHVS and CDR2 is FQNEAQ. CDR3 DNA sequence: TGTGCCAGCAGCTTGGCCAGACTCGTCAAGTACACTGAAGCTTTCTTT. It codes for CASSLARLVKYTEAFF. Looking up the rest from reference TRBV7-8 and TRBJ1-1 gives the full variable domain: GAGVSQSPRYKVAKRGQDVALRCDPISGHVSLFWYQQALGQGPEFLTYFQNEAQLDKSGLPSDRFFAERPEGSVSTLKIQRTQQEDSAVYLCASSLARLVKYTEAFFGQGTRLTVV.

The rearrangement links TRBV2 to TRBJ1-3; 8 nucleotides match TRBD1. The J segment lost 0 bases and the V segment lost 7 bases, leaving 8 bases of the junction unmatched. This CDR3 region has 16 residues. Germline V gene lookup returns CDR1 SNHLY and CDR2 FYNNEI. The CDR3 region is CASTVTGVRSGNTIYF. CDR3 nucleotides: TGTGCCAGCACTGTGACAGGGGTCCGCTCTGGAAACACCATATATTTT.